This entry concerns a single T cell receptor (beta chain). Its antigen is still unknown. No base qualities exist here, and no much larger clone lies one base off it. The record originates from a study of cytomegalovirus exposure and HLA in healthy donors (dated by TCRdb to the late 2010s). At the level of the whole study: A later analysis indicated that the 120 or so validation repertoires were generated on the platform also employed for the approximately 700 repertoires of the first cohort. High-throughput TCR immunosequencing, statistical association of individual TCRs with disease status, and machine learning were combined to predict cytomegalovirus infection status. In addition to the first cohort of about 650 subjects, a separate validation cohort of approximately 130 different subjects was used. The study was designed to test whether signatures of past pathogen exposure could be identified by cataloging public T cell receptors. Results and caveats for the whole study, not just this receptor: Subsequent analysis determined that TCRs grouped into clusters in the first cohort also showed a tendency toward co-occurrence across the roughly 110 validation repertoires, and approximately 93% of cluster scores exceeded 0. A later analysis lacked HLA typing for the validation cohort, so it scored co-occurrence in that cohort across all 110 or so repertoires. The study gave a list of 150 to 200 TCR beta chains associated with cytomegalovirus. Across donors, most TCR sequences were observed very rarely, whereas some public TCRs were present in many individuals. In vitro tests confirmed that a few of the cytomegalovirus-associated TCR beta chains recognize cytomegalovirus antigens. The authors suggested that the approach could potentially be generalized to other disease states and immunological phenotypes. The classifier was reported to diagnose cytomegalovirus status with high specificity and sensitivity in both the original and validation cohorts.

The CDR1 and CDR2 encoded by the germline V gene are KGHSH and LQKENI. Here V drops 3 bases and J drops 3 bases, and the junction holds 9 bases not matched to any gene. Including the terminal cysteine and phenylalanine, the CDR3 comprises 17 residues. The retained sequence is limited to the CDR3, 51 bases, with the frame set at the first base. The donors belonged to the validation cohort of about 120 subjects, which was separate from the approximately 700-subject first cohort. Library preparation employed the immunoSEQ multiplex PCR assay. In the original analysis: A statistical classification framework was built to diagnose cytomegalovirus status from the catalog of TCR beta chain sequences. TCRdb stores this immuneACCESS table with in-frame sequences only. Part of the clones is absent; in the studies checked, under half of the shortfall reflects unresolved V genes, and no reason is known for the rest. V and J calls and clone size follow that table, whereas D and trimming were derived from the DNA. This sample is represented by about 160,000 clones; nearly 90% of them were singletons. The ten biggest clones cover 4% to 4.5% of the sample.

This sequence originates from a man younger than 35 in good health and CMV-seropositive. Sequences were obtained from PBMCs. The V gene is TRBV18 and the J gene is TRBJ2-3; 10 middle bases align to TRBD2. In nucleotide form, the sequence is TGTGCCAGCTCACCTAGTCTAGCGGGAGTCGGGACAGATACGCAGTATTTT. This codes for CASSPSLAGVGTDTQYF. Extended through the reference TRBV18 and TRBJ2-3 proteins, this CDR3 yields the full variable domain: NAGVMQNPRHLVRRRGQEARLRCSPMKGHSHVYWYRQLPEEGLKFMVYLQKENIIDESGMPKERFSAEFPKEGPSILRIQQVVRGDSAAYFCASSPSLAGVGTDTQYFGPGTRLTVL.